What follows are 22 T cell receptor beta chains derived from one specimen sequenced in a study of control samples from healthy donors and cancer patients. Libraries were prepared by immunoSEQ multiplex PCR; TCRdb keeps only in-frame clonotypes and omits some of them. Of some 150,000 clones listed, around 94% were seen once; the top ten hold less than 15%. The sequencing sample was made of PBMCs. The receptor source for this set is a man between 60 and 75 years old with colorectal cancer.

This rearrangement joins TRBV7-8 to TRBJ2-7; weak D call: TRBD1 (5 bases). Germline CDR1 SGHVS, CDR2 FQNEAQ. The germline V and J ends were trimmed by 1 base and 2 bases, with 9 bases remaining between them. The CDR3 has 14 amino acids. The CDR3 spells CASSLGGSPYEQYF. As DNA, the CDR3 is TGTGCCAGCAGCTTAGGGGGCAGTCCCTACGAGCAGTACTTC.

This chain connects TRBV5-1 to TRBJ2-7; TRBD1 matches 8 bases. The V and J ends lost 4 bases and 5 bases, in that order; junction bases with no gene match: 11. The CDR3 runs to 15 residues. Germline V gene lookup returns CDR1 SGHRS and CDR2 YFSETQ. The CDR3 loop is CASSHSDRVANEQYF. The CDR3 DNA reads TGCGCCAGCAGCCACTCGGACAGGGTAGCCAACGAGCAGTACTTC.

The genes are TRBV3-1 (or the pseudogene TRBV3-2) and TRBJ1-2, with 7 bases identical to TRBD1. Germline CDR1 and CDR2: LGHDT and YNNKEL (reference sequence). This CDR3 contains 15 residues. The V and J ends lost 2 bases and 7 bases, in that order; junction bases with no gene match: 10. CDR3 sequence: CASSQRKGGGRGYTF. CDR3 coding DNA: TGTGCCAGCAGCCAACGGAAGGGAGGGGGCCGTGGCTACACCTTC.

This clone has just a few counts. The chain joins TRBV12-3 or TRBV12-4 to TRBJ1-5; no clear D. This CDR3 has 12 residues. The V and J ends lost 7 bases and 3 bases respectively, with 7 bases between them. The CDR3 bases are TGTGCCAGCACACGAAACAATCAGCCCCAGCATTTT. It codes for CASTRNNQPQHF.

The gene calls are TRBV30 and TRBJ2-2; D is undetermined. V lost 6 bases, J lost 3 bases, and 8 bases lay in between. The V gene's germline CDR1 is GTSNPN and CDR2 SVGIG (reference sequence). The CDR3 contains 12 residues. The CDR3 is CACWTDTGELFF. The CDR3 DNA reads TGTGCCTGTTGGACGGACACCGGGGAGCTGTTTTTT.

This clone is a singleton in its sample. CDR3 sequence (DNA): TGCGCCAGCAGCTTGGACCCGACGGGGGCCAACGTCCTGACTTTC. Translating gives CASSLDPTGANVLTF. This chain uses TRBV5-1 with TRBJ2-6; D unresolved. Trimming pared 0 bases from V and 4 bases from J, leaving 8 bases between. This CDR3 has 15 residues. Germline lookup yields CDR1 SGHRS and CDR2 YFSETQ.

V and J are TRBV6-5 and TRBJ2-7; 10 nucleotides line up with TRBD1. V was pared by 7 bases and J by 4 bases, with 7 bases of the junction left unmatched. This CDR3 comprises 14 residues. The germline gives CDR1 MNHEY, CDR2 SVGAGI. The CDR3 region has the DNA TGTGCCAGCATCCCGGGACAGGGGCCATACGAGCAGTACTTC. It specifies CASIPGQGPYEQYF.

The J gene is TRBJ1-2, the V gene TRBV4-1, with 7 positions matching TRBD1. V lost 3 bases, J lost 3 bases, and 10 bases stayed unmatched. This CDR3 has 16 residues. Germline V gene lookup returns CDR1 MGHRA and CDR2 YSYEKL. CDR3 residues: CASSHHPGTVDYGYTF. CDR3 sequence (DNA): TGCGCCAGCAGCCACCACCCCGGGACAGTAGACTATGGCTACACCTTC.

This CDR3 is CASRPPTSLTEAFF. CDR3 DNA sequence: TGTGCCAGCAGACCCCCGACAAGTTTGACTGAAGCTTTCTTT. The rearrangement uses TRBV9 and TRBJ1-1; D remains ambiguous. Germline V lookup: CDR1 SGDLS, CDR2 YYNGEE. The germline V and J ends were trimmed by 5 bases and 5 bases, with 16 bases remaining between them. The CDR3 runs 14 residues.

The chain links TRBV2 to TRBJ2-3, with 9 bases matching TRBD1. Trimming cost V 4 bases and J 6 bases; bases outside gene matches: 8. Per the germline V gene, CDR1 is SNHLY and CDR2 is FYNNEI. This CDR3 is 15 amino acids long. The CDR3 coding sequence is TGTGCCAGCAGTGGGGGACAGGGTATAATGGATACGCAGTATTTT. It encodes CASSGGQGIMDTQYF.

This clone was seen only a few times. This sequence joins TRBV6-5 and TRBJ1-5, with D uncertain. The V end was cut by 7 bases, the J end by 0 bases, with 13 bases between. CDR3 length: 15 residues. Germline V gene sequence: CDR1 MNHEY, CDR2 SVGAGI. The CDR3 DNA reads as TGTGCCAGCATAAACGTCCCGGGTAGCAATCAGCCCCAGCATTTT. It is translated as CASINVPGSNQPQHF.

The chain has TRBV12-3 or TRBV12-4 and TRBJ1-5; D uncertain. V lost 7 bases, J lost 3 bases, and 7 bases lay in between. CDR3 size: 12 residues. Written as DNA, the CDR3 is TGTGCCAGCAACTTGCTCAATCAGCCCCAGCATTTT. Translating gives CASNLLNQPQHF.

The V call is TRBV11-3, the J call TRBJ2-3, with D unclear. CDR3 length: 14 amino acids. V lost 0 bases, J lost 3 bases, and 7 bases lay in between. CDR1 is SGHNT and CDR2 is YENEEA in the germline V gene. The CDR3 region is CASSLDGPTDTQYF. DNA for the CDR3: TGTGCCAGCAGCTTAGATGGCCCGACAGATACGCAGTATTTT.

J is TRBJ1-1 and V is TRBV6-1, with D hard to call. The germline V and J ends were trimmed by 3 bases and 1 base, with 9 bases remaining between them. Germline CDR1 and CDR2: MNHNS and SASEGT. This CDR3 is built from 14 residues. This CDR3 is CASSETRPNTEAFF. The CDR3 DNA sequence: TGTGCCAGCAGTGAGACCAGACCGAACACTGAAGCTTTCTTT.

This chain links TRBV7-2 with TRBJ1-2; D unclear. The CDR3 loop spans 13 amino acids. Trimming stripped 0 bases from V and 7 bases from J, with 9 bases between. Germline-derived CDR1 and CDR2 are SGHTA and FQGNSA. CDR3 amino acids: CASSLASGGGYTF. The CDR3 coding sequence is TGTGCCAGCAGCTTAGCGTCTGGTGGTGGCTACACCTTC.

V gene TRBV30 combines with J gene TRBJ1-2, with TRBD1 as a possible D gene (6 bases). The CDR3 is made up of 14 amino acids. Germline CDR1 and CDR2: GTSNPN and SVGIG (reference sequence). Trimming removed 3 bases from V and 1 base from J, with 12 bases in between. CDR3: CAWSLGTLNYGYTF. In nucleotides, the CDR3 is TGTGCCTGGAGCCTCGGGACACTTAACTATGGCTACACCTTC.

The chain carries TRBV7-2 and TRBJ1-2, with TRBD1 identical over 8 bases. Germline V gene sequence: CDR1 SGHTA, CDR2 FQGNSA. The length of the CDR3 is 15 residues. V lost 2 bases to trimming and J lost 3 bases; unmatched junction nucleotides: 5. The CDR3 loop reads CASSLPTGVDYGYTF. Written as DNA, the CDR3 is TGTGCCAGCAGCTTACCGACAGGGGTCGACTATGGCTACACCTTC.

The CDR3 sequence: CASSYQQGAGQPQHF. CDR3 sequence (DNA): TGTGCCAGCAGTTATCAACAGGGGGCAGGACAGCCCCAGCATTTT. The chain employs TRBV6-6 and TRBJ1-5, with TRBD1 identical over 9 bases. Unmatched junction bases numbered 7, after V lost 3 bases and J lost 7 bases. The length of the CDR3 is 15 residues. Germline lookup yields CDR1 MNHNY and CDR2 SVGAGI (reference sequence).

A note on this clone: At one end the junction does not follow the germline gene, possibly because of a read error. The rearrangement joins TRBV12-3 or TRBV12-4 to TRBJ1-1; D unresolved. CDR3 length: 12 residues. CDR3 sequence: CASTAANPEAFF. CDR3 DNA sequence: TGTGCCAGCACGGCGGCGAACCCTGAAGCTTTCTTT.

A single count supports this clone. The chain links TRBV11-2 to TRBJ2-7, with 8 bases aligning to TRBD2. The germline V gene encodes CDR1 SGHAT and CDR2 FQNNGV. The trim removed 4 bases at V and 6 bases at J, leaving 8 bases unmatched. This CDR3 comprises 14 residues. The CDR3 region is CASSSGRATGEQYF. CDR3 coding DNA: TGTGCCAGCAGCTCCGGGAGGGCCACTGGCGAGCAGTACTTC.

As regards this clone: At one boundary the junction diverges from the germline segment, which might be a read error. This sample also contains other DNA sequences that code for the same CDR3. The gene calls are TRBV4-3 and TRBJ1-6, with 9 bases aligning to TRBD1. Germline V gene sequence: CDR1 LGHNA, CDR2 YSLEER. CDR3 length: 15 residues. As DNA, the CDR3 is TGCGCCAGCAGCCTACAGGGGGCAAGTAATTCACCCCTCCATTTT. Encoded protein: CASSLQGASNSPLHF.

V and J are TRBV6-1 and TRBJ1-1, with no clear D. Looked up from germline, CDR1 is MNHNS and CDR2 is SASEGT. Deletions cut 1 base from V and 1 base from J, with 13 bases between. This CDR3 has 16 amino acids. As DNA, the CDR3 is TGTGCCAGCAGTGAAGAAGGGAGGGAATGGAACACTGAAGCTTTCTTT. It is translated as CASSEEGREWNTEAFF.